A selection of T cell receptor beta chains follows, all from one sample in a study of T cell responses to AZD1222 COVID-19 vaccine. Libraries were prepared by immunoSEQ multiplex PCR; TCRdb keeps only in-frame clonotypes and omits some of them. Of some 120,000 clones in the sample, about 88% are singletons; the top ten hold around 8%. The material sequenced was peripheral blood, taken on day 0 of AZD1222 vaccination. These TCRs come from an adult in good health. Both conserved end residues are part of each CDR3. The order of the fields is V gene, D gene, CDR3 length, J gene, clone size, CDR3 DNA, CDR3 protein. The D gene is left open where the match is weak. Size values are once, few and many counts, or a class for expanded clones, and some rows have none.

TRBV29-1,TRBD1,12,TRBJ2-1,.,TGCAGCGTTGAGGAAGGGGGCTCAGAGCAGTTCTTC,CSVEEGGSEQFF
TRBV3-1/TRBV3-2,TRBD2,20,TRBJ2-7,.,TGTGCCAGCAGCTTAGTAACCGGGACTAGCGGGACGTCCGAAAAGTACGAGCAGTACTTC,CASSLVTGTSGTSEKYEQYF
TRBV6-5,.,15,TRBJ1-5,.,TGTGCCAGCAGTTCGGACAGAAATAGCAATCAGCCCCAGCATTTT,CASSSDRNSNQPQHF
TRBV11-1,.,15,TRBJ1-6,.,TGTGCCAGCAGCCTGAGGGGGACACCAAATTCACCCCTCCACTTT,CASSLRGTPNSPLHF
TRBV5-1,.,12,TRBJ2-7,.,TGCGCCAGCAGCTTGGACTTCTCCGAGCAGTACTTC,CASSLDFSEQYF
TRBV5-1,TRBD1,16,TRBJ1-6,.,TGCGCCAGCAGCTTGGGGACAGGCTCCTATAATTCACCCCTCCACTTT,CASSLGTGSYNSPLHF
TRBV2,.,12,TRBJ1-4,.,TGTGCCAGCAGTGAAGCACAGGAAAAACTGTTTTTT,CASSEAQEKLFF
TRBV6-5,.,15,TRBJ1-1,.,TGTGCCAGCAGTTACTCGTCAGGGCTGAACACTGAAGCTTTCTTT,CASSYSSGLNTEAFF
TRBV3-1/TRBV3-2,.,14,TRBJ2-5,.,TGTGCCAGCAGCCAAGATGATCGGGGAGAGACCCAGTACTTC,CASSQDDRGETQYF
TRBV19,TRBD1,14,TRBJ1-2,.,TGTGCCAGTAGTATTATTTGGGACAGGGACGGCTACACCTTC,CASSIIWDRDGYTF
TRBV7-3,.,16,TRBJ2-3,.,TGTGCCAGCAGCTTCGGGGGGCGCGGGAGCACAGATACGCAGTATTTT,CASSFGGRGSTDTQYF
TRBV24-1,.,16,TRBJ2-1,.,TGTGCCACCAGTGACCCTACAGGACCCTCCTACAATGAGCAGTTCTTC,CATSDPTGPSYNEQFF
TRBV25-1,TRBD2,16,TRBJ2-1,.,TGTGCCAGCACCGAGGGGCTAGCGGGGGACTACAATGAGCAGTTCTTC,CASTEGLAGDYNEQFF
TRBV5-4,.,12,TRBJ2-7,once,TGTGCCAGCAGCTTTCCGAGGTCCGAGCAGTACTTC,CASSFPRSEQYF
TRBV11-3,.,11,TRBJ2-7,.,TGTGCCAGCAGCTCCGACCGCGAGCAGTACTTC,CASSSDREQYF
TRBV25-1,TRBD2,17,TRBJ2-7,once,TGTGCCAGCAGTGCGGGACTAGCGGGAGGGGGGGTCTACGAGCAGTACTTC,CASSAGLAGGGVYEQYF
TRBV10-2,.,13,TRBJ1-2,once,TGCGCCAGCAGGGGGCCACAGGGCTCTGGCTACACCTTC,CASRGPQGSGYTF
TRBV4-1,.,16,TRBJ2-7,.,TGCGCCAGCAGCCATATGGGGGGACAGTCACCCTACGAGCAGTACTTC,CASSHMGGQSPYEQYF
TRBV10-3,TRBD1,11,TRBJ2-7,.,TGTGCCTCACAGGGGTCCTACGAGCAGTACTTC,CASQGSYEQYF
TRBV7-6,TRBD1,15,TRBJ1-5,.,TGTGCCAGCAGCAGCCAGACAGGGGTCAATCAGCCCCAGCATTTT,CASSSQTGVNQPQHF
TRBV19,.,15,TRBJ2-7,.,TGTGCCAGTAGTATTAAAGGGGTCTCGGCGGGCGAGCAGTACTTC,CASSIKGVSAGEQYF
TRBV9,TRBD1,16,TRBJ1-3,.,TGTGCCAGCAGCGTAGCAGGGGGATTAGGTGGAAACACCATATATTTT,CASSVAGGLGGNTIYF
TRBV5-1,.,16,TRBJ1-5,.,TGCGCCAGCAGCCCGGGGACGGTAAATAGCAATCAGCCCCAGCATTTT,CASSPGTVNSNQPQHF
TRBV4-1,.,17,TRBJ1-1,.,TGCGCCAGCAGTCACGCGCGAGGCCTATTAAGGAACACTGAAGCTTTCTTT,CASSHARGLLRNTEAFF